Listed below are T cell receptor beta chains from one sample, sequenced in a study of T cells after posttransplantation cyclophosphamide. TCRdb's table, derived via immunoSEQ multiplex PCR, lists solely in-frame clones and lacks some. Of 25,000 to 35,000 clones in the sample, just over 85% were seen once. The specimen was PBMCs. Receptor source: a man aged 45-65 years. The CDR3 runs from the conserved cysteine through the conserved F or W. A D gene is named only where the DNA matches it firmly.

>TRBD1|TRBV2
CASSGQGYQETQYF
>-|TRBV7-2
CASSLRREETQYF
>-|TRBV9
CASSIRPGVGTEAFF
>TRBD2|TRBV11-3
CASSPGLALSYEQYF
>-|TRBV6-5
CASSRTGWEETQYF
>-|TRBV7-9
CASSLAQGAFF
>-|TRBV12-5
CASGLHNEQFF
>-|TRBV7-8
CASSLGGLREQFF
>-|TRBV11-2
CASSPDGDSPLHF
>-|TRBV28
CASSEYGVLNTEAFF
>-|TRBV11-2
CASSPRFYEQYF
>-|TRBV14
CASSRRGTDTQYF
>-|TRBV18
CASSPEGQPQHF
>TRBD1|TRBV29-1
CSVIEQGFYNEQFF
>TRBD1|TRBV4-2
CASSHRGRDTEAFF
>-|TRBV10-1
CASSEWGRTLFF
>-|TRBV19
CASSITRGTRNRYTF
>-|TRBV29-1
CSVDSGEKTQYF
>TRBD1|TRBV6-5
CASRPGGKYEQYF
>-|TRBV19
CASSVDLPGELFF
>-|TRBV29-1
CSVEEGPGGGYTF
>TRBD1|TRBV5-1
CASKGTGDYNEQFF
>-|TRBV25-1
CASRGAGSPLHF
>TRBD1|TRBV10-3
CAIMTGQENTGELFF
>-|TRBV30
CAWSSGAGSNTIYF
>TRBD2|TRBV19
CASSINSGRNNEQFF
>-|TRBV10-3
CAISYYGELFF
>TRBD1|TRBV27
CASSRYRGDSPLHF
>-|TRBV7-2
CASSSGPGSDTQYF
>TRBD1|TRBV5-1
CASSLEVQGAKNIQYF
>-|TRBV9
CASSVGSVALDEQYF
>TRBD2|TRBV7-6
CASSLGPLRGRGPGELFF
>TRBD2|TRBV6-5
CASSPAGVETQYF
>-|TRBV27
CASSSQTANYGYTF
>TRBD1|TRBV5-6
CASSFWDRPRTEAFF
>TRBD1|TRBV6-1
CASKQGPYTEAFF
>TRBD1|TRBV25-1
CASSDPSYTGVYGYTF
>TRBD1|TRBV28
CATVRTGNYGYTF
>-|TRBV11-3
CASSPSARGPEQFF
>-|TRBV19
CATSDSLYTEAFF
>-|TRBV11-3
CASSLQMNTEAFF
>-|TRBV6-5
CASSYSSGSYNEQFF
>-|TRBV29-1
CSVVVRSEQYF
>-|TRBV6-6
CASSQRGGGNYGYTF
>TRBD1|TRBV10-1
CASGGQGSYNEQFF